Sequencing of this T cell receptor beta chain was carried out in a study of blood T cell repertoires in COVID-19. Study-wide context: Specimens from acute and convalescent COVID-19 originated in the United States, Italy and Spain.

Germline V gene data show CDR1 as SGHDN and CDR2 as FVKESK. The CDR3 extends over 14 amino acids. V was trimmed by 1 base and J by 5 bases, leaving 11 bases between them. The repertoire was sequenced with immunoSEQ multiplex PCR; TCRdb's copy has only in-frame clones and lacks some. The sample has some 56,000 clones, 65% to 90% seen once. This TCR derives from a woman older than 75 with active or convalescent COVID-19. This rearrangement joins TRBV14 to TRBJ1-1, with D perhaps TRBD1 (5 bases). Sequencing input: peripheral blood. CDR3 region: CASSQVGQGTEAFF. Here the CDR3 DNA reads TGTGCCAGCAGCCAAGTGGGGCAGGGAACTGAAGCTTTCTTT.